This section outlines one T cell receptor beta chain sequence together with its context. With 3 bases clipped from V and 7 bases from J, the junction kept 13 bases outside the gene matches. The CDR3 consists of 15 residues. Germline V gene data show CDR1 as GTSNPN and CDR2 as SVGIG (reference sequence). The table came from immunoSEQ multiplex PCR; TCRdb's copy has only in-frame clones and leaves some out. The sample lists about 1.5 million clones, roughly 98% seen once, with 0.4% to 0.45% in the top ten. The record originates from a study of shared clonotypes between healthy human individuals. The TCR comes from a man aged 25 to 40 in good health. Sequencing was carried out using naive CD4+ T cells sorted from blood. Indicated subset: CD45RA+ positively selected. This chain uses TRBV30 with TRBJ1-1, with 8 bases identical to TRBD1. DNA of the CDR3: TGTGCCTGGAGGGATCGGGGCAGGGGGCAGGGTGAAGCTTTCTTT. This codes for CAWRDRGRGQGEAFF.